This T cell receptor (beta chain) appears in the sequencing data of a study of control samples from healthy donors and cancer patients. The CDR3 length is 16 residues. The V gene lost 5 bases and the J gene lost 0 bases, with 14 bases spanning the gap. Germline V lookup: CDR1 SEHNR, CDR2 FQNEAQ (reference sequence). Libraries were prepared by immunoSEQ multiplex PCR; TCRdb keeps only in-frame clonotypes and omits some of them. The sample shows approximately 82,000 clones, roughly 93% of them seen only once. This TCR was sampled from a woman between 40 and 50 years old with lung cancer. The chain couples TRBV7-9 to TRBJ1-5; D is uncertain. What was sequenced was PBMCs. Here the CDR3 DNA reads TGTGCCAGCAGCGCCAAAACGGAGTATAGCAATCAGCCCCAGCATTTT. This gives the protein CASSAKTEYSNQPQHF.